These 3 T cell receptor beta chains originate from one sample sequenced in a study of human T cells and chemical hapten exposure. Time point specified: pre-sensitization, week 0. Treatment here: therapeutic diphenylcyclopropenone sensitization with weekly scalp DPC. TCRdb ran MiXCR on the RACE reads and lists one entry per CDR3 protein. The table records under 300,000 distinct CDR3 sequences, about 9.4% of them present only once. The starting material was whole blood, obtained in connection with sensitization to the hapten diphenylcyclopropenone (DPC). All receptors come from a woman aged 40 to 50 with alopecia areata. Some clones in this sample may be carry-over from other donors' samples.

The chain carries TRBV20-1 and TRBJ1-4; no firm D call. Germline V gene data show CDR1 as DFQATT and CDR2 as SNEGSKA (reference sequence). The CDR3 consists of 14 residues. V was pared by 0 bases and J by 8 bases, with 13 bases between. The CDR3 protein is CSARDVQGREKLFF. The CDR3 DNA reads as TGCAGTGCTAGAGATGTACAAGGAAGAGAAAAACTGTTTTTT.

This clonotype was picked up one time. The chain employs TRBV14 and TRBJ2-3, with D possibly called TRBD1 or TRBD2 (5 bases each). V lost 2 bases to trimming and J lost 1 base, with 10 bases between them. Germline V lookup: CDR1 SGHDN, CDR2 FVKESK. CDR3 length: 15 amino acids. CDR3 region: CASSQWGKGTDTQYF. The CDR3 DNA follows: TGTGCCAGCAGCCAATGGGGGAAGGGCACAGATACGCAGTATTTT.

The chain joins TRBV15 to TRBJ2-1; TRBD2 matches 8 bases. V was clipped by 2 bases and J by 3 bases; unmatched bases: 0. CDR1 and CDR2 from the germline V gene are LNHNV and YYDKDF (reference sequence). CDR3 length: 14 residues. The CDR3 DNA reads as TGTGCCACCAGCAGACTAGCGGGCTACAATGAGCAGTTCTTC. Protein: CATSRLAGYNEQFF.